This T cell receptor (beta chain) appears in the sequencing data of a study of T cell changes during pregnancy in multiple sclerosis. This table comes from immunoSEQ multiplex PCR, and its TCRdb copy is limited to in-frame clones, with some not included. The repertoire holds some 130,000 clones, approximately 96% seen once, with 0.44% in the top ten. The CDR3 runs to 15 residues. Looked up from germline, CDR1 is MNHEY and CDR2 is SVGAGI. Trimming pared 5 bases from V and 0 bases from J, leaving 12 bases between. The receptor's source is a female donor with multiple sclerosis, enrolled in a pregnancy study. The sequencing here drew on peripheral blood, taken after pregnancy. This sequence joins TRBV6-5 and TRBJ2-3, with D perhaps matching TRBD2 (5 bases). The CDR3 region is CASSQSGPSTDTQYF. The CDR3, as DNA: TGTGCCAGCAGTCAAAGCGGACCTAGCACAGATACGCAGTATTTT.